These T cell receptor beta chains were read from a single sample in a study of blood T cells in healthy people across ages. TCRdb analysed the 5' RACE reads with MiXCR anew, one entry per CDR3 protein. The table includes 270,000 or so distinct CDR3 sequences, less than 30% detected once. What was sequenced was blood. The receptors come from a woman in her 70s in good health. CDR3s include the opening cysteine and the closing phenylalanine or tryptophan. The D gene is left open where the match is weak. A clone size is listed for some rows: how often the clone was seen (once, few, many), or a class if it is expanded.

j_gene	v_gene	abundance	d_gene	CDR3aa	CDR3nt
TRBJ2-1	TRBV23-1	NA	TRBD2	CASAGLADHNEQFF	TGCGCCAGCGCGGGACTAGCGGACCACAATGAGCAGTTCTTC
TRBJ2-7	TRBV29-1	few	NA	CSVGGAGVYEQYF	TGCAGCGTTGGGGGGGCGGGAGTCTACGAGCAGTACTTC
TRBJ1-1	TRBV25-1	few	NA	CASSGSVNTEAFF	TGTGCCAGCAGTGGATCGGTGAACACTGAAGCTTTCTTT
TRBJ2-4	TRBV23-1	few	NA	CASSQSTRNIQYF	TGCGCCAGCAGTCAATCGACACGGAACATTCAGTACTTC
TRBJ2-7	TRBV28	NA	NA	CASSLLVYGEQYF	TGTGCCAGCAGCTTACTTGTATATGGCGAGCAGTACTTC
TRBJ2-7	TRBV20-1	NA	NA	CSAHIVTYEQYF	TGCAGTGCTCACATTGTAACCTACGAGCAGTACTTC
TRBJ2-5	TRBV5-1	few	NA	CASSSDRETKTQYF	TGCGCCAGCAGCTCGGACCGGGAGACCAAGACCCAGTACTTC
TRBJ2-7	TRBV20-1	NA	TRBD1	CSARDGTGGTLYEQYF	TGCAGTGCTAGAGATGGGACAGGGGGAACCCTTTACGAGCAGTACTTC
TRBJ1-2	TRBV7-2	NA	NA	CASSSSGSPTYGYTF	TGTGCCAGCAGCTCTTCAGGATCCCCTACCTATGGCTACACCTTC
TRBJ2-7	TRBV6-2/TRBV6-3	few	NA	CASSTQSGEQYF	TGTGCCAGCAGTACCCAGTCCGGCGAGCAGTACTTC
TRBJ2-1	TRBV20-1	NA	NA	CSALEGPKNEQFF	TGCAGTGCCTTAGAGGGTCCCAAAAATGAGCAGTTCTTC
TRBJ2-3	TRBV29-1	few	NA	CSVEQGTDTQYF	TGCAGCGTTGAACAGGGAACAGATACGCAGTATTTT
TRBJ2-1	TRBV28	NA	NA	CASTLDGSSYNEQFF	TGTGCCAGCACGCTAGACGGGAGCTCCTACAATGAGCAGTTCTTC
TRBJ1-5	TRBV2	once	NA	CASSPQEYQPQHF	TGTGCCAGCAGTCCACAGGAGTATCAGCCCCAGCATTTT
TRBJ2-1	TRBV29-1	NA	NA	CSARNPAAGYNEQFF	TGCAGCGCGCGTAACCCGGCAGCGGGTTACAATGAGCAGTTCTTC
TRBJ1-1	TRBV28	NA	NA	CASSLSGVGAFF	TGTGCCAGCAGTTTATCTGGGGTGGGAGCTTTCTTT
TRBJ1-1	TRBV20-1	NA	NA	CSGIGGERAEAFF	TGCAGTGGAATTGGGGGGGAAAGGGCTGAAGCTTTCTTT
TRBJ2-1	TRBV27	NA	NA	CASSLIGGNTYNEQFF	TGTGCCAGCAGTTTAATAGGCGGGAATACCTACAATGAGCAGTTCTTC
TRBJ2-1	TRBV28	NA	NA	CASSSLLGGRLF	TGTGCCAGCAGTTCCCTCCTGGGCGGACGGCTCTTC
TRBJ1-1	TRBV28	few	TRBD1	CASTGGVGTEAFF	TGTGCCAGTACAGGGGGCGTTGGCACTGAAGCTTTCTTT
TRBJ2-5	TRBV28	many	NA	CASKDTPGVGTQYF	TGTGCCAGCAAAGACACGCCGGGTGTAGGGACCCAGTACTTC
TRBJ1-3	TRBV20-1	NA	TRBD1	CSALPGQAGNTIYF	TGCAGTGCTTTGCCGGGACAGGCTGGAAACACCATATATTTT
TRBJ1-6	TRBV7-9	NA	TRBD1	CASSFSTGGYSPLHF	TGTGCCAGCAGCTTCTCGACAGGGGGTTATTCACCCCTCCACTTT
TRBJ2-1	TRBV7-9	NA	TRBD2	CASSPFGTSGGGEQFF	TGTGCCAGCAGCCCCTTTGGGACTAGCGGGGGCGGTGAGCAGTTCTTC